This entry features one T cell receptor (beta chain) sequence. Authors' analysis steps: Reference gene primer amplification yielded estimated nucleated cell counts. Libraries were prepared by immunoSEQ multiplex PCR; TCRdb keeps only in-frame clonotypes and omits some of them. The V and J calls and clone size are taken from that table; D and trimming were inferred from the DNA. The profile shows 55,000 to 75,000 clones, about 80% of them singletons. The V segment lost 4 bases and the J segment 6 bases; nucleotides outside the gene matches: 11. CDR3 size: 15 residues. Germline-derived CDR1 and CDR2 are GTSNPN and SVGIG (reference sequence). This record comes from a study of blood T cell repertoires in COVID-19. Study-wide background: Acute-phase and convalescent COVID-19 samples originated in the United States, Italy and Spain. PBMCs, B-cell-depleted T cells, or T cells provided the cDNA or gDNA that made up the material.

This receptor was taken from a man between 65 and 85 years old who had recovered from COVID-19. This chain connects TRBV30 to TRBJ2-2; 7 positions agree with TRBD1. Sequenced input: peripheral blood. CDR3 region: CAWKRTGRASGELFF. The DNA for the CDR3 is TGTGCCTGGAAGCGGACAGGTCGTGCATCCGGGGAGCTGTTTTTT.